A selection of T cell receptor beta chains follows, all from one sample in a study of cytomegalovirus exposure and HLA in healthy donors. Method: immunoSEQ multiplex PCR; TCRdb's copy keeps in-frame clones and lacks some. The sample holds about 200,000 clones, over 65% seen once. Sequencing was done on a sample of PBMCs. The receptors stem from a woman aged 25-40 years in good health and CMV-seronegative. CDR3s include the opening cysteine and the closing phenylalanine or tryptophan. The D gene is left open where the match is weak. The size field is filled for only some rows; it gives once, few, many or a size class.

j_call	d_call	clone_size	v_call	cdr3_nt	cdr3_aa
TRBJ2-5	TRBD2	few	TRBV4-1	TGCGCCAGCAGCCAAGGCGGGGGGGCCGGGGAGACCCAGTACTTC	CASSQGGGAGETQYF
TRBJ2-7	NA	NA	TRBV4-1	TGCGCCAGCAGCTTAGGGCGGGACGGACCTTACGAGCAGTACTTC	CASSLGRDGPYEQYF
TRBJ2-3	NA	few	TRBV25-1	TGTGCCAGCAGTGTCCTTATCGGGGGATTAACAGATACGCAGTATTTT	CASSVLIGGLTDTQYF
TRBJ1-2	TRBD1	few	TRBV23-1	TGCGCCAGCAGTCTGGGACAGGTTGGCTACACCTTC	CASSLGQVGYTF
TRBJ2-5	TRBD2	NA	TRBV30	TGTGCCGGCCGGCGGGGGACGCAAGAGACCCAGTACTTC	CAGRRGTQETQYF
TRBJ1-1	NA	NA	TRBV2	TGTGCCAGCATGCAGGCAGGGAACACTGAAGCTTTCTTT	CASMQAGNTEAFF
TRBJ2-7	NA	NA	TRBV2	TGTGCCAGCAGTGAGGCAAGCGATACCTACGAGCAGTACTTC	CASSEASDTYEQYF
TRBJ2-7	NA	NA	TRBV19	TGTGCCAAGACGGAGGACCCCTCCTACGAGCAGTACTTC	CAKTEDPSYEQYF
TRBJ2-1	NA	NA	TRBV28	TGTGCCAGCAGTTTTTCCGGGGATTGGCAGGAGAATGAGCAGTTCTTC	CASSFSGDWQENEQFF
TRBJ2-5	NA	NA	TRBV5-1	TGCGCCAGCAGCTCCGGGCGGGGCGGTGAGACCCAGTACTTC	CASSSGRGGETQYF